Listed here are 28 T cell receptor beta chains from one sample, sequenced in a study of blood T cell repertoires in COVID-19. Libraries were prepared by immunoSEQ multiplex PCR; TCRdb keeps only in-frame clonotypes and omits some of them. Here the sample spans around 200,000 clones, around 80% being singletons. Specimen: peripheral blood. The receptor set was obtained from a man aged 35 to 55 with active or convalescent COVID-19.

The chain links TRBV6-2 or TRBV6-3 to TRBJ1-1; 9 nucleotides line up with TRBD1. V shed 4 bases and J 5 bases; nucleotides not matched to a gene: 14. This CDR3 is 17 amino acids long. Germline CDR1 is MNHEY and CDR2 is SVGEGT. The CDR3, as DNA: TGTGCCAGCAGTTCAAGGGGACAGGGTCTTGACGGGACTGAAGCTTTCTTT. It encodes CASSSRGQGLDGTEAFF.

The chain joins TRBV6-6 to TRBJ1-1; the D gene is possibly TRBD1 (5 bases). The CDR3 is made up of 21 amino acids. CDR1 and CDR2 from the germline V gene are MNHNY and SVGAGI (reference sequence). V was cut by 5 bases and J by 10 bases, with 41 bases left in between. CDR3 coding DNA: TGTGCCAGCAGTCACCTGAGGAGGAGGGGAGAAGACGGCAGGGCGAAATCGGGAGCTTTCTTT. Its translation is CASSHLRRRGEDGRAKSGAFF.

This clone was counted a few times. This rearrangement joins TRBV3-1 (or the pseudogene TRBV3-2) to TRBJ1-2; D call uncertain. The CDR3 sequence is 12 residues long. V lost 5 bases and J 6 bases, leaving 10 bases between the germline ends. Germline V gene sequence: CDR1 LGHDT, CDR2 YNNKEL (reference sequence). The DNA for the CDR3 is TGTGCCAGCAGCTCCTACGTGGATGGCTACACCTTC. Translating it yields CASSSYVDGYTF.

This clone was seen a handful of times. The chain is built from TRBV18 and TRBJ1-5, with D tentatively TRBD1 (6 bases). Germline assignment: CDR1 KGHSH and CDR2 LQKENI. V lost 6 bases and J lost 3, with 15 bases in between. The CDR3 length is 15 residues. The CDR3 DNA reads as TGTGCCAGCTCTTCCGGGGCAGGGGACAATCAGCCCCAGCATTTT. This gives the protein CASSSGAGDNQPQHF.

V and J are TRBV4-3 and TRBJ2-5, with TRBD2 matching 7 bases. CDR1 and CDR2 from the germline V gene are LGHNA and YSLEER. The CDR3 runs 15 residues. The V segment lost 0 bases and the J segment 2 bases; nucleotides outside the gene matches: 3. The CDR3 sequence is CASSQDLGLQETQYF. CDR3 nucleotide sequence: TGCGCCAGCAGCCAAGATCTGGGACTACAAGAGACCCAGTACTTC.

This sequence joins TRBV5-1 and TRBJ2-1; the match to TRBD2 covers 7 bases. The CDR3 extends over 15 amino acids. Germline values: CDR1 SGHRS, CDR2 YFSETQ. V trimming: 4 bases; J trimming: 2 bases; junction bases outside the gene matches: 6. In DNA form, the CDR3 reads TGCGCCAGCAGCGACAGCGGGGACCCCTACAATGAGCAGTTCTTC. Encoded protein: CASSDSGDPYNEQFF.

The V gene is TRBV11-2, the J gene TRBJ2-2, with 7 bases fitting TRBD2. Unmatched junction bases numbered 10, after V lost 1 base and J lost 5 bases. CDR1 and CDR2 from the germline V gene are SGHAT and FQNNGV. The CDR3 is 17 residues long. CDR3 coding DNA: TGTGCCAGCAGCTTAGTGAATCTACTAGCGTTTACCGGGGAGCTGTTTTTT. This sequence encodes CASSLVNLLAFTGELFF.

This clone was observed once. This sequence joins TRBV18 and TRBJ2-7; 8 bases align to TRBD2. The germline V gene has CDR1 KGHSH and CDR2 LQKENI. The length of the CDR3 is 15 residues. The V and J ends lost 0 bases and 2 bases, in that order; junction bases with no gene match: 3. DNA for the CDR3: TGTGCCAGCTCACCACCGGGACTAGATACCTACGAGCAGTACTTC. Protein sequence: CASSPPGLDTYEQYF. Supplemented by reference TRBV18 and TRBJ2-7, the full variable domain reads NAGVMQNPRHLVRRRGQEARLRCSPMKGHSHVYWYRQLPEEGLKFMVYLQKENIIDESGMPKERFSAEFPKEGPSILRIQQVVRGDSAAYFCASSPPGLDTYEQYFGPGTRLTVT.

The V call is TRBV2, the J call TRBJ2-7; 8 positions match TRBD1. The length of the CDR3 is 11 residues. Germline CDR1 and CDR2: SNHLY and FYNNEI. After removal of 8 bases from V and 11 bases from J, the junction contained 8 bases not matched to a gene. The CDR3 reads CASSGDRTEYF. The CDR3 nucleotides read TGTGCCAGCTCTGGGGACAGGACAGAGTACTTC.

The rearrangement links TRBV28 to TRBJ2-5; TRBD2 aligns across 7 bases. The CDR3 runs 15 residues. The V gene's germline CDR1 is MDHEN and CDR2 SYDVKM. Trimming cost V 6 bases and J 1 base; bases outside gene matches: 8. CDR3 sequence (DNA): TGTGCCAGCAGCCGAGAGGGACTATCCCAAGAGACCCAGTACTTC. Protein product: CASSREGLSQETQYF.

J is TRBJ2-5 and V is TRBV10-2, with D possibly matching TRBD2 (7 bases). Trimming took off 2 bases at V and 1 base at J, with 14 bases between the two ends. The CDR3 spans 16 residues. Germline-derived CDR1 and CDR2 are WSHSY and SAAADI. The CDR3 DNA reads as TGCGCCAGCAGTGAGAGGGGGGAGGGTTTCCAAGAGACCCAGTACTTC. Residues: CASSERGEGFQETQYF.

J is TRBJ2-5 and V is TRBV7-3, with 9 bases identical to TRBD2. After removal of 5 bases from V and 5 bases from J, the junction contained 12 bases not matched to a gene. The CDR3 has 16 amino acids. Germline V gene data show CDR1 as SGHTA and CDR2 as FQGTGA. CDR3 loop: CASSPKAGGEGETQYF. In DNA form, the CDR3 reads TGTGCCAGCAGCCCCAAAGCGGGAGGAGAGGGGGAGACCCAGTACTTC.

The CDR3 here is CASSVTYQYSNQPQHF. The CDR3, as DNA: TGTGCCAGCTCGGTCACATATCAATATAGCAATCAGCCCCAGCATTTT. The chain carries TRBV18 and TRBJ1-5; D gene unclear. Germline loops: CDR1 KGHSH, CDR2 LQKENI. The CDR3 extends over 16 amino acids. Trimming pared 6 bases from V and 0 bases from J, leaving 15 bases between.

The V and J genes are TRBV2 and TRBJ2-3, with unresolved D. The CDR3 has 12 residues. Germline lookup yields CDR1 SNHLY and CDR2 FYNNEI. With 6 bases removed from V and 2 bases from J, the gap between germline ends came to 6 bases. The CDR3 loop reads CASRSNTDTQYF. CDR3 DNA sequence: TGTGCCAGCAGGAGCAACACAGATACGCAGTATTTT. The variable domain in full, completed from reference TRBV2 and TRBJ2-3, reads EPEVTQTPSHQVTQMGQEVILRCVPISNHLYFYWYRQILGQKVEFLVSFYNNEISEKSEIFDDQFSVERPDGSNFTLKIRSTKLEDSAMYFCASRSNTDTQYFGPGTRLTVL.

The chain uses TRBV7-9 and TRBJ1-1; D gene unclear. V gave up 5 bases and J gave up 1 base, with 14 bases separating them. This CDR3 comprises 15 residues. Germline CDR1 SEHNR, CDR2 FQNEAQ (reference sequence). CDR3 DNA: TGTGCCAGCAGCGTTCTATCTACGGGGAACACTGAAGCTTTCTTT. It encodes CASSVLSTGNTEAFF.

The DNA of the CDR3 is TGTGCCAGCAGCTTAGTGGCCGCCCCTCAAGAAAAACTGTTTTTT. This translates into CASSLVAAPQEKLFF. V and J are TRBV7-2 and TRBJ1-4; D ambiguous. V shed 1 base and J shed 8 bases, with 14 bases lying between them. The CDR3 covers 15 residues. Germline V lookup: CDR1 SGHTA, CDR2 FQGNSA.

V gene TRBV7-2 combines with J gene TRBJ2-5; maybe TRBD1 (5 bases). V lost 5 bases to trimming and J lost 6 bases, with 7 bases between them. The CDR3 is 11 amino acids. CDR1 is SGHTA and CDR2 is FQGNSA in the germline V gene. Here the CDR3 reads CASSVDKTQYF. The CDR3 DNA follows: TGTGCCAGCAGCGTGGACAAGACCCAGTACTTC.

The chain joins TRBV7-9 to TRBJ1-2; 7 bases fit TRBD1. The CDR3 is made up of 15 amino acids. Germline V gives CDR1 SEHNR, CDR2 FQNEAQ (reference sequence). V was clipped by 4 bases and J by 0 bases; unmatched bases: 5. CDR3: CASSSSTGPNYGYTF. The CDR3 nucleotides read TGTGCCAGCAGCTCCTCGACAGGGCCTAACTATGGCTACACCTTC.

The gene calls are TRBV19 and TRBJ1-4; TRBD1 aligns across 7 bases. The ends lost 5 bases at V and 7 bases at J; junction bases unmatched: 13. The CDR3 has 16 amino acids. Germline CDR1 is LNHDA and CDR2 is SQIVND (reference sequence). CDR3 DNA: TGTGCCAGTAGTCCCAGGGGGGTAATCGATGGTGAAAAACTGTTTTTT. Translating it yields CASSPRGVIDGEKLFF. Full variable domain (remainder filled in from reference TRBV19 and TRBJ1-4): DGGITQSPKYLFRKEGQNVTLSCEQNLNHDAMYWYRQDPGQGLRLIYYSQIVNDFQKGDIAEGYSVSREKKESFPLTVTSAQKNPTAFYLCASSPRGVIDGEKLFFGSGTQLSVL.

The V call is TRBV6-5, the J call TRBJ1-2, with TRBD1 matching over 9 bases. V was clipped by 6 bases and J by 4 bases; unmatched bases: 9. CDR1 is MNHEY and CDR2 is SVGAGI in the germline V gene. The CDR3 is made up of 15 amino acids. The CDR3 DNA follows: TGTGCCAGCAGCAGCGGGACAGGGAGAATCTATGGCTACACCTTC. Amino acid sequence: CASSSGTGRIYGYTF.

V is TRBV7-2 and J is TRBJ2-3, with TRBD2 matching 12 bases. CDR1 and CDR2 from the germline V gene are SGHTA and FQGNSA. The V and J ends lost 10 bases and 3 bases, in that order; junction bases with no gene match: 14. This CDR3 spans 17 amino acids. The chain's CDR3 is CATQGLAGGPRTDTQYF. The CDR3 DNA follows: TGTGCCACCCAGGGGCTAGCGGGGGGGCCGCGAACAGATACGCAGTATTTT.

The CDR3 protein is CASSVEDRNEEQYF. The DNA of the CDR3 is TGTGCCAGCAGTGTGGAGGACAGAAACGAGGAGCAGTACTTC. The V gene is TRBV2, the J gene TRBJ2-7; TRBD1 is a possible D gene (6 bases). Deletions cut 4 bases from V and 7 bases from J, with 17 bases between. This CDR3 spans 14 amino acids. CDR1 SNHLY and CDR2 FYNNEI come from the germline V gene.

Only a few counts were recorded for this clone. This chain connects TRBV10-3 to TRBJ2-7; D is ambiguous. Looked up from germline, CDR1 is ENHRY and CDR2 is SYGVKD. Deletions cut 8 bases from V and 0 bases from J, with 8 bases between. This CDR3 comprises 12 residues. The CDR3: CAISPSSYEQYF. Written as DNA, the CDR3 is TGTGCCATCTCCCCATCCTCCTACGAGCAGTACTTC.

The J gene is TRBJ2-7, the V gene TRBV4-2; weak D call: TRBD2 (6 bases). This CDR3 is 13 amino acids long. Germline V gene data show CDR1 as LGHNA and CDR2 as YNFKEQ. Deletions cut 1 base from V and 7 bases from J, with 11 bases between. CDR3 sequence: CASSQVGDFEQYF. The DNA for the CDR3 is TGTGCCAGCAGCCAAGTGGGGGACTTTGAGCAGTACTTC.

The CDR3 region is CAWMTGQGAYEQYF. The CDR3 coding sequence is TGTGCCTGGATGACGGGACAGGGGGCCTACGAGCAGTACTTC. This rearrangement joins TRBV30 to TRBJ2-7, with 11 nucleotides matching TRBD1. This CDR3 has 14 residues. With V trimmed by 4 bases and J by 2 bases, 4 bases remained unmatched. Looked up from germline, CDR1 is GTSNPN and CDR2 is SVGIG (reference sequence).

V and J are TRBV3-1 (or the pseudogene TRBV3-2) and TRBJ2-5; TRBD2 agrees at 7 bases. V was pared by 4 bases and J by 5 bases, with 1 base of the junction left unmatched. Germline V gene data show CDR1 as LGHDT and CDR2 as YNNKEL (reference sequence). The CDR3 sequence is 12 residues long. The CDR3 spells CASSRSGETQYF. The CDR3 region has the DNA TGTGCCAGCAGCCGTAGCGGGGAGACCCAGTACTTC.

The chain uses TRBV30 and TRBJ1-5, with no clear D. The CDR3 is made up of 14 amino acids. Deletions cut 2 bases from V and 6 bases from J, with 14 bases between. Germline CDR1 reads GTSNPN; CDR2 reads SVGIG (reference sequence). The CDR3 nucleotides read TGTGCCTGGAGTTACGTGGGAGGAGGTCAGCCCCAGCATTTT. This gives the protein CAWSYVGGGQPQHF.

The V call is TRBV4-2, the J call TRBJ1-1, with 10 bases aligning to TRBD1. Germline V gene sequence: CDR1 LGHNA, CDR2 YNFKEQ. Losses at the gene ends were 0 bases for V and 2 bases for J; bases not matched to a gene: 12. This CDR3 is 19 amino acids long. The CDR3 sequence: CASSQDQAGTGVINTEAFF. The CDR3 nucleotides read TGTGCCAGCAGCCAAGATCAGGCCGGGACAGGGGTTATAAACACTGAAGCTTTCTTT.